This T cell receptor (beta chain) was recovered during a study of T cells in Graves' hyperthyroidism and ophthalmopathy. TCR beta CDR3 regions were amplified from RNA transcripts. The study used the HTBI primer set for a first-round RT-PCR of the TCR CDR3. Via MiXCR, TCRdb re-called the multiplex PCR reads, giving one row per CDR3 protein. This table holds fewer than 650,000 distinct CDR3 sequences, approximately 14% found once. The V end was cut by 5 bases, the J end by 3 bases, with 14 bases between. The CDR3 totals 14 residues. The receptor was derived from a middle-aged woman with Graves' ophthalmopathy. The chain couples TRBV12-3 or TRBV12-4 to TRBJ2-7; D may be TRBD1 (6 bases). Sequenced: blood. CDR3 residues: CASSRQAPYYEQYF. The CDR3 DNA is TGTGCCAGCAGTCGACAGGCCCCTTACTACGAGCAGTACTTC.